The 32 T cell receptor beta chains given below trace back to one sample, sequenced in a study of blood T cell repertoires in COVID-19. The method was immunoSEQ multiplex PCR; TCRdb's version includes in-frame clones alone and lacks a portion of them. The data contain more than 200,000 clones, around 89% of them singletons. Sequences were obtained from PBMCs or T cells enriched from blood (not recorded which). These receptors all stem from a woman younger than 45 who had recovered from COVID-19.

The V call is TRBV19, the J call TRBJ2-3; 9 nucleotides line up with TRBD2. V was clipped by 7 bases and J by 2 bases; unmatched bases: 7. The CDR3 runs to 15 residues. CDR1 and CDR2 from the germline V gene are LNHDA and SQIVND (reference sequence). The CDR3 DNA reads as TGTGCCAGTAAGGCGGGAGGGCCCCCCACAGATACGCAGTATTTT. Its protein is CASKAGGPPTDTQYF.

The sample holds a few counts of this clone. This sequence joins TRBV9 and TRBJ1-1; TRBD1 might be the D (5 bases). CDR3 size: 15 residues. Germline-derived CDR1 and CDR2 are SGDLS and YYNGEE. V shed 2 bases and J shed 0 bases, with 11 bases lying between them. The chain's CDR3 is CASSVASGMNTEAFF. For the CDR3, the DNA is TGTGCCAGCAGCGTCGCTTCAGGGATGAACACTGAAGCTTTCTTT.

The rearrangement joins TRBV27 to TRBJ2-1, with TRBD2 identical over 7 bases. The CDR3 loop spans 16 amino acids. Germline-derived CDR1 and CDR2 are MNHEY and SMNVEV (reference sequence). With 6 bases clipped from V and 4 bases from J, the junction kept 12 bases outside the gene matches. DNA for the CDR3: TGTGCCAGCAGGCCGGGGGGACTGGTGATATACAATGAGCAGTTCTTC. It encodes CASRPGGLVIYNEQFF.

V gene TRBV9 combines with J gene TRBJ1-2, with D perhaps TRBD1 (6 bases). The CDR3 is 13 residues long. Germline V gene data show CDR1 as SGDLS and CDR2 as YYNGEE. Trimming shortened V by 3 bases and J by 5 bases, and 11 bases separated the two germline ends. This CDR3 reads CASSDHRAYGYTF. The CDR3 DNA reads as TGTGCCAGCAGCGACCACAGGGCGTATGGCTACACCTTC. Drawing the rest from reference TRBV9 and TRBJ1-2, the complete variable domain is DSGVTQTPKHLITATGQRVTLRCSPRSGDLSVYWYQQSLDQGLQFLIQYYNGEERAKGNILERFSAQQFPDLHSELNLSSLELGDSALYFCASSDHRAYGYTFGSGTRLTVV.

V gene TRBV6-5 combines with J gene TRBJ1-5; no reliable D call. This CDR3 has 12 amino acids. Germline V CDR1 and CDR2: MNHEY, SVGAGI. The V end lost 7 bases, the J end lost 9 bases, and 13 bases lay between the germline ends. CDR3 sequence: CASTADSRPQHF. The CDR3 DNA reads as TGTGCCAGCACAGCCGATTCTAGGCCCCAGCATTTT.

This chain joins TRBV28 and TRBJ1-2; TRBD1 matches 11 bases. The CDR3 contains 14 residues. Losses at the gene ends were 5 bases for V and 8 bases for J; bases not matched to a gene: 7. CDR1 and CDR2 from the germline V gene are MDHEN and SYDVKM. The CDR3 here is CASSTDRGLKGYTF. In DNA, the CDR3 is TGTGCCAGCAGTACGGACAGGGGGCTCAAAGGCTACACCTTC.

This rearrangement joins TRBV2 to TRBJ2-1; TRBD2 might be the D (6 bases). V lost 2 bases, J lost 14 bases, and 13 bases lay in between. The CDR3 extends over 12 amino acids. CDR1 and CDR2 from the germline V gene are SNHLY and FYNNEI. CDR3 DNA: TGTGCCAGCAGTGAAACCTCTAGCGAGAAGTTCTTC. Translation gives CASSETSSEKFF.

The chain recombines TRBV7-9 with TRBJ2-5, with 9 bases that match TRBD2. V gave up 1 base and J gave up 4 bases; unmatched junction bases: 4. The CDR3 runs to 15 residues. The germline CDR1 and CDR2 sequences are SEHNR and FQNEAQ (reference sequence). The CDR3 bases are TGTGCCAGCAGCTTAGTTATTAGCGGGAGAGAGACCCAGTACTTC. Its protein is CASSLVISGRETQYF.

This chain connects TRBV5-1 to TRBJ2-7, with 13 bases matching TRBD2. CDR3 length equals 16 residues. The germline V gene encodes CDR1 SGHRS and CDR2 YFSETQ. V lost 4 bases and J lost 2; bases outside the gene matches: 6. The CDR3 loop is CASSGRGTSGTYEQYF. The CDR3 DNA follows: TGCGCCAGCAGCGGGCGCGGGACTAGCGGGACCTACGAGCAGTACTTC.

The chain recombines TRBV4-3 with TRBJ1-2; D gene uncertain. The CDR3 is made up of 14 amino acids. V lost 0 bases and J 10 bases, leaving 15 bases between the germline ends. CDR1 and CDR2 (germline): LGHNA, YSLEER. The CDR3 reads CASSQEWEGRDYTF. The CDR3 DNA sequence: TGCGCCAGCAGCCAAGAATGGGAAGGTCGGGACTACACCTTC.

Written as DNA, the CDR3 is TGTGCTAGTGGTTGGTCCGGGCAGGGTGATTCACCCCTCCACTTT. This encodes CASGWSGQGDSPLHF. The chain links TRBV12-5 to TRBJ1-6; D may be TRBD1 (5 bases). Trimming cost V 4 bases and J 8 bases, with 15 bases left between them. This CDR3 comprises 15 residues. Looked up from germline, CDR1 is LGHNT and CDR2 is FRNRAP. Drawing the rest from reference TRBV12-5 and TRBJ1-6, the complete variable domain is DARVTQTPRHKVTEMGQEVTMRCQPILGHNTVFWYRQTMMQGLELLAYFRNRAPLDDSGMPKDRFSAEMPDATLATLKIQPSEPRDSAVYFCASGWSGQGDSPLHFGNGTRLTVT.

The rearrangement links TRBV28 to TRBJ2-3; no clear D. The CDR3 contains 14 residues. V lost 9 bases and J 1 base, leaving 14 bases between the germline ends. Looked up from germline, CDR1 is MDHEN and CDR2 is SYDVKM. In DNA, the CDR3 is TGTGCCAGTGCCCCCATACGGGGCACAGATACGCAGTATTTT. It yields the protein CASAPIRGTDTQYF.

The rearrangement links TRBV6-5 to TRBJ1-2, with 8 bases that match TRBD1. J was trimmed by 4 bases and V by 8 bases; bases with no gene match: 12. Germline assignment: CDR1 MNHEY and CDR2 SVGAGI. This CDR3 is 15 amino acids long. The CDR3 DNA is TGTGCCAGCCGATTCGACAGGGGTGATAGCTATGGCTACACCTTC. Protein product: CASRFDRGDSYGYTF.

V gene TRBV7-9 combines with J gene TRBJ2-1; D not resolved. Trimming cost V 1 base and J 8 bases, with 15 bases left between them. Germline V CDR1 and CDR2: SEHNR, FQNEAQ (reference sequence). The length of the CDR3 is 15 residues. This CDR3 is CASSLVSLLRDEQFF. CDR3 bases: TGTGCCAGCAGCTTAGTATCGCTCCTCCGAGATGAGCAGTTCTTC.

The chain combines TRBV7-9 with TRBJ1-4, with TRBD1 matching over 7 bases. CDR3 length equals 17 residues. V shed 2 bases, J shed 3 bases, and the junction held 9 bases outside the gene matches. Per germline, CDR1 SEHNR and CDR2 FQNEAQ (reference sequence). CDR3 loop: CASSLTTGTASNEKLFF. The CDR3 DNA reads TGTGCCAGCAGCTTAACAACCGGGACAGCCTCTAATGAAAAACTGTTTTTT.

DNA of the CDR3: TGTGCCAGCAGCCCCGAGTCCACCTATGGCTACACCTTC. Residues: CASSPESTYGYTF. The rearrangement joins TRBV7-9 to TRBJ1-2; D not resolved. With 5 bases removed from V and 4 bases from J, the gap between germline ends came to 11 bases. This CDR3 has 13 residues. Germline V gives CDR1 SEHNR, CDR2 FQNEAQ (reference sequence).

The chain has TRBV30 and TRBJ2-3; 7 bases line up with TRBD2. Germline V lookup: CDR1 GTSNPN, CDR2 SVGIG (reference sequence). V lost 4 bases, J lost 2 bases, and 12 bases stayed unmatched. The CDR3 has 16 residues. In DNA, the CDR3 is TGTGCCTGGAACCCCGGGGCTAGCGGAACCACAGATACGCAGTATTTT. It translates to CAWNPGASGTTDTQYF.

The chain couples TRBV28 to TRBJ1-2, with 8 bases matching TRBD1. Trimming cost V 3 bases and J 7 bases; bases outside gene matches: 4. The germline gives CDR1 MDHEN, CDR2 SYDVKM. CDR3 length equals 13 residues. DNA for the CDR3: TGTGCCAGCAGTTTCACAGGGGGTGGTGGCTACACCTTC. It specifies CASSFTGGGGYTF.

The table lists this clone with a count of one. This chain connects TRBV5-1 to TRBJ2-7; D is uncertain. Per germline, CDR1 SGHRS and CDR2 YFSETQ. The V and J ends lost 3 bases and 2 bases respectively, with 3 bases between them. The CDR3 is 11 residues long. The CDR3: CASSSAYEQYF. The CDR3 DNA reads as TGCGCCAGCAGCTCCGCCTACGAGCAGTACTTC.

The chain recombines TRBV3-1 (or the pseudogene TRBV3-2) with TRBJ1-1, with a weak D call TRBD1 (5 bases). The V gene's germline CDR1 is LGHDT and CDR2 YNNKEL (reference sequence). The CDR3 spans 15 residues. Trimming left V 4 bases short and J 5 bases short, with 17 bases between. CDR3 loop: CASSRTRAGWTEAFF. The CDR3 region has the DNA TGTGCCAGCAGCCGTACCAGGGCGGGATGGACTGAAGCTTTCTTT.

The V gene is TRBV30, the J gene TRBJ1-1; D gene unclear. Per germline, CDR1 GTSNPN and CDR2 SVGIG (reference sequence). The CDR3 runs 11 residues. Deletions cut 5 bases from V and 6 bases from J, with 10 bases between. CDR3: CAWAFLAEAFF. The DNA for the CDR3 is TGTGCCTGGGCCTTTTTAGCTGAAGCTTTCTTT.

The chain recombines TRBV30 with TRBJ2-1; D is unclear. V gave up 1 base and J gave up 10 bases, with 17 bases separating them. This CDR3 comprises 14 residues. Germline CDR1 is GTSNPN and CDR2 is SVGIG (reference sequence). The CDR3: CAWSGEVRRTEQFF. CDR3 in DNA: TGTGCCTGGAGTGGTGAGGTTCGTCGAACAGAGCAGTTCTTC.

The chain couples TRBV28 to TRBJ1-2; weak D call: TRBD1 (5 bases). CDR1 and CDR2 from the germline V gene are MDHEN and SYDVKM. There are 13 residues in the CDR3. The V end lost 5 bases, the J end lost 6 bases, and 13 bases lay between the germline ends. The CDR3 nucleotides are TGTGCCAGCAGTCCCCCAACCAGGGATGGCTACACCTTC. Translated, it gives CASSPPTRDGYTF.

The gene calls are TRBV6-5 and TRBJ1-2; perhaps TRBD1 as D (6 bases). Trimming took 5 bases from V and 8 from J, leaving 21 bases between them. This CDR3 region has 15 residues. In germline, CDR1 is MNHEY, CDR2 SVGAGI. CDR3 loop: CASSHPPSTGGGYTF. CDR3 DNA sequence: TGTGCCAGCAGTCATCCACCTTCGACAGGAGGAGGCTACACCTTC.

The rearrangement uses TRBV7-8 and TRBJ2-1, with 10 bases matching TRBD2. V dropped 5 bases and J dropped 9; count of bases not matched to a gene: 16. The CDR3 is made up of 17 amino acids. CDR1 SGHVS and CDR2 FQNEAQ come from the germline V gene. CDR3 region: CASSILQAGGPSGEQFF. The CDR3, as DNA: TGTGCCAGCAGCATACTCCAAGCGGGAGGGCCTTCAGGTGAGCAGTTCTTC.

This rearrangement joins TRBV5-5 to TRBJ1-4; no clear D gene. The germline gives CDR1 SGHKS, CDR2 YYEKEE (reference sequence). This CDR3 contains 16 residues. V shed 4 bases and J shed 0 bases, with 13 bases lying between them. CDR3 amino acids: CASSRERSATNEKLFF. The CDR3 DNA follows: TGTGCCAGCAGCCGAGAGCGGTCAGCAACTAATGAAAAACTGTTTTTT.

The rearrangement uses TRBV19 and TRBJ2-7, with TRBD1 matching 7 bases. V was pared by 5 bases and J by 4 bases, with 8 bases of the junction left unmatched. This CDR3 region has 14 residues. Germline V lookup: CDR1 LNHDA, CDR2 SQIVND (reference sequence). In nucleotides, the CDR3 is TGTGCCAGTAGTTTCCGGGACAGCGGTTACGAGCAGTACTTC. Residues: CASSFRDSGYEQYF.

V usage is TRBV14 and J usage is TRBJ1-2; D perhaps matches TRBD1 (6 bases). In germline, CDR1 is SGHDN, CDR2 FVKESK. Trimming removed 5 bases from V and 8 bases from J, with 15 bases in between. The CDR3 consists of 13 residues. CDR3 in amino acids: CASSETGKGGYTF. In DNA, the CDR3 is TGTGCCAGCAGCGAAACAGGGAAGGGCGGCTACACCTTC.

In DNA, the CDR3 is TGTGCCAGCAGCCAAGATCGAGGGACTAGCCTACAAGAGACCCAGTACTTC. Translation: CASSQDRGTSLQETQYF. The chain joins TRBV14 to TRBJ2-5, with 9 bases fitting TRBD2. CDR1 SGHDN and CDR2 FVKESK come from the germline V gene. V lost 0 bases, J lost 2 bases, and 7 bases stayed unmatched. This CDR3 spans 17 amino acids.

The chain combines TRBV11-3 with TRBJ2-1, with 8 bases fitting TRBD2. The trim removed 5 bases at V and 7 bases at J, leaving 13 bases unmatched. Per germline, CDR1 SGHNT and CDR2 YENEEA. There are 16 residues in the CDR3. CDR3 coding DNA: TGTGCCAGCAGCCCCACTCCGGGACTAGGGGGTAATGAGCAGTTCTTC. Residues: CASSPTPGLGGNEQFF. Variable domain in full (rest from reference TRBV11-3 and TRBJ2-1): EAGVVQSPRYKIIEKKQPVAFWCNPISGHNTLYWYLQNLGQGPELLIRYENEEAVDDSQLPKDRFSAERLKGVDSTLKIQPAELGDSAVYLCASSPTPGLGGNEQFFGPGTRLTVL.

This sequence joins TRBV7-2 and TRBJ2-3; the D gene is possibly TRBD2 (5 bases). This CDR3 spans 15 amino acids. CDR1 and CDR2 from the germline V gene are SGHTA and FQGNSA. The V end lost 0 bases, the J end lost 5 bases, and 12 bases lay between the germline ends. CDR3 protein: CASSLAGAAGDTQYF. The CDR3 DNA reads TGTGCCAGCAGCTTAGCGGGAGCTGCGGGAGATACGCAGTATTTT.

CDR3 DNA: TGTGCCAGCAGGGGACAGACGTGGTGGAACACTGAAGCTTTCTTT. This codes for CASRGQTWWNTEAFF. This chain uses TRBV6-6 with TRBJ1-1; the match to TRBD1 covers 7 bases. Germline trimming cut 6 bases from V and 1 base from J; bases unmatched to any gene: 8. The CDR3 consists of 15 residues. Germline-derived CDR1 and CDR2 are MNHNY and SVGAGI (reference sequence).